These T cell receptor beta chains were read from a single sample in a study of blood T cells in healthy people across ages. TCRdb recomputed calls from the 5' RACE reads with MiXCR, one row per CDR3 protein. The sample carries 550,000 to 800,000 distinct CDR3 sequences, around a fifth recorded once. The sample taken for sequencing was blood. The receptors were sampled from a man in his 70s in good health. Both conserved end residues are part of each CDR3.

cdr3_aa: CASTLTGTTGELFF; v_call: TRBV7-9; j_call: TRBJ2-2
cdr3_aa: CAYGGGYNEKLFF; v_call: TRBV30; j_call: TRBJ1-4
cdr3_aa: CASSYNSPYRSSYEQYF; v_call: TRBV6-2/TRBV6-3; j_call: TRBJ2-7
cdr3_aa: CSARGGTGGNQPQHF; v_call: TRBV20-1; j_call: TRBJ1-5
cdr3_aa: CANTPLAGVWETQYF; v_call: TRBV28; j_call: TRBJ2-5
cdr3_aa: CASSLFKGSSYNEQFF; v_call: TRBV27; j_call: TRBJ2-1
cdr3_aa: CASSLYGSGPRGSEQYF; v_call: TRBV28; j_call: TRBJ2-7
cdr3_aa: CASSRTRGDYGYTF; v_call: TRBV28; j_call: TRBJ1-2
cdr3_aa: CASSQGGVNEQFF; v_call: TRBV3-1; j_call: TRBJ2-1
cdr3_aa: CASSLRASGRADTQYF; v_call: TRBV5-6; j_call: TRBJ2-3
cdr3_aa: CASSLEAGGTTDTQYF; v_call: TRBV12-3/TRBV12-4; j_call: TRBJ2-3
cdr3_aa: CASSPEQGGNTEAFF; v_call: TRBV4-2; j_call: TRBJ1-1
cdr3_aa: CASSFRRADTEAFF; v_call: TRBV5-1; j_call: TRBJ1-1
cdr3_aa: CVGRGTKNIQYF; v_call: TRBV20-1; j_call: TRBJ2-4
cdr3_aa: CASSLVGGTNTGELFF; v_call: TRBV6-2/TRBV6-3; j_call: TRBJ2-2
cdr3_aa: CASSHYTSGSYNEQFF; v_call: TRBV4-1; j_call: TRBJ2-1
cdr3_aa: CSARDRDRAGELFF; v_call: TRBV20-1; j_call: TRBJ2-2
cdr3_aa: CASSPLAADTQYF; v_call: TRBV7-3; j_call: TRBJ2-3
cdr3_aa: CASSQAGADTQYF; v_call: TRBV3-1; j_call: TRBJ2-3
cdr3_aa: CATSDVSGDNYGYTF; v_call: TRBV24-1; j_call: TRBJ1-2
cdr3_aa: CSVREGASGQETQYF; v_call: TRBV29-1; j_call: TRBJ2-5
cdr3_aa: CAWSVGGAISDTQYF; v_call: TRBV30; j_call: TRBJ2-3
cdr3_aa: CASVQSYPYEQYF; v_call: TRBV28; j_call: NA
cdr3_aa: CSAAGTVDQPQHF; v_call: TRBV20-1; j_call: TRBJ1-5
cdr3_aa: CASSVRRPQGGETQYF; v_call: TRBV5-1; j_call: TRBJ2-5
cdr3_aa: CASSPGRFEQFF; v_call: TRBV18; j_call: TRBJ2-1
cdr3_aa: CSARDGRREAYEQYF; v_call: TRBV20-1; j_call: TRBJ2-7
cdr3_aa: CASSLDRGLDYGYTF; v_call: TRBV12-3/TRBV12-4; j_call: TRBJ1-2
cdr3_aa: CASRVGTSGINEQFF; v_call: TRBV12-3/TRBV12-4; j_call: TRBJ2-1
cdr3_aa: CASSLSRKVETQYF; v_call: TRBV7-6; j_call: TRBJ2-5
cdr3_aa: CASRLPGTDTQYF; v_call: TRBV27; j_call: TRBJ2-3
cdr3_aa: CASSLWIGGQNQPQHF; v_call: TRBV28; j_call: TRBJ1-5
cdr3_aa: CASSDSDNTEAFF; v_call: TRBV6-4; j_call: TRBJ1-1
cdr3_aa: CASSTERVGELFF; v_call: TRBV6-2/TRBV6-3; j_call: TRBJ2-2
cdr3_aa: CATSRDRRGVYGYTF; v_call: TRBV15; j_call: TRBJ1-2
cdr3_aa: CASTGQGQGNTEAFF; v_call: TRBV2; j_call: TRBJ1-1
cdr3_aa: CASSLAGDGQETQYF; v_call: TRBV5-1; j_call: TRBJ2-5
cdr3_aa: CAITSGRGEQFF; v_call: TRBV10-3; j_call: TRBJ2-1
cdr3_aa: CASRGTSSTGELFF; v_call: TRBV7-3; j_call: TRBJ2-2
cdr3_aa: CASSLELGAGTDTQYF; v_call: TRBV5-1; j_call: TRBJ2-3
cdr3_aa: CATRSGSTNEKLFF; v_call: TRBV24-1; j_call: TRBJ1-4
cdr3_aa: CASSGFDEQFF; v_call: TRBV5-6; j_call: NA
cdr3_aa: CASTLGGRTDTQYF; v_call: TRBV5-1; j_call: TRBJ2-3
cdr3_aa: CASSYSGPKDEQYF; v_call: TRBV6-6; j_call: NA
cdr3_aa: CASSFRTSGPEQFF; v_call: TRBV12-3/TRBV12-4; j_call: TRBJ2-1
cdr3_aa: CASSLDAGEQYF; v_call: TRBV7-2; j_call: TRBJ2-7
cdr3_aa: CASSLESGAKQYF; v_call: TRBV5-1; j_call: TRBJ2-7
cdr3_aa: CASSYSNVDRGQTYEQYF; v_call: TRBV6-2/TRBV6-3; j_call: NA
cdr3_aa: CASSQDSPGRGVWTGELFF; v_call: TRBV3-1; j_call: TRBJ2-2
cdr3_aa: CASSPGSGEQPQHF; v_call: TRBV6-1; j_call: TRBJ1-5
cdr3_aa: CASKGGYNEKLFF; v_call: TRBV6-1; j_call: TRBJ1-4
cdr3_aa: CASSLDFYEQYF; v_call: TRBV5-5; j_call: TRBJ2-7
cdr3_aa: CAARTDPYNEQFF; v_call: TRBV10-3; j_call: TRBJ2-1
cdr3_aa: CASSQKGPGALGYNEQFF; v_call: TRBV9; j_call: TRBJ2-1
cdr3_aa: CASSLKPNSYNEQFF; v_call: TRBV5-6; j_call: TRBJ2-1